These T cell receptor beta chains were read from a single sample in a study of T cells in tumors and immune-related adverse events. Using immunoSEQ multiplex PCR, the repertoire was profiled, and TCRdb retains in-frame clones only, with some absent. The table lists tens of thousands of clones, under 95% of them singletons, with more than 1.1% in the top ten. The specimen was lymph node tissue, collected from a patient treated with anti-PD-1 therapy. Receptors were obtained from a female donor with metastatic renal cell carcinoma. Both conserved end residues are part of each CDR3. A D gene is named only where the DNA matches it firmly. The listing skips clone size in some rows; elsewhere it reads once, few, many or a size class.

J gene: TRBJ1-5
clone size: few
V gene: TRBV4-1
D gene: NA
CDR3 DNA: TGCGCCAGCAGCCAAGATCCTCAGGGCAATAGCAATCAGCCCCAGCATTTT
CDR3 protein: CASSQDPQGNSNQPQHF

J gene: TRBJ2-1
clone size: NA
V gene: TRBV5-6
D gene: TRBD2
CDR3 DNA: TGTGCCAGCAACTTCCCGGGACTAGCGGGGGGCACCTTGCCCGATGAGCAGTTCTTC
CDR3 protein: CASNFPGLAGGTLPDEQFF

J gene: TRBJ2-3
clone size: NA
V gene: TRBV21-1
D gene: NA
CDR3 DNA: TGTGCCAGCAGCAGGATTGGCACAGATACGCAGTATTTT
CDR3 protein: CASSRIGTDTQYF

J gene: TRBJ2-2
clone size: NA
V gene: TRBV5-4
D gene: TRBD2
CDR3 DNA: TGTGCCAGCTCCCGCGGGGGGCTGGACGGGGAGCTGTTTTTT
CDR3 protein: CASSRGGLDGELFF

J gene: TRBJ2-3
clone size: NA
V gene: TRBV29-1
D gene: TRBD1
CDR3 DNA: TGCAGCGTTGAGAGGGGGCGGAGAGATACGCAGTATTTT
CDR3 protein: CSVERGRRDTQYF

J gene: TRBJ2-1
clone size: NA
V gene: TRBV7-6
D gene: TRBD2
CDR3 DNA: TGTGCCAGCAGCTTAGTGGTAACTAGCGGGAGGGGGACCTACAATGAGCAGTTCTTC
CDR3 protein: CASSLVVTSGRGTYNEQFF

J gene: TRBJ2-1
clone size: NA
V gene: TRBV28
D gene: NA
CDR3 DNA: TGTGCCAGCAGTTTAAGGCAGAATGAGCAGTTCTTC
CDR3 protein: CASSLRQNEQFF

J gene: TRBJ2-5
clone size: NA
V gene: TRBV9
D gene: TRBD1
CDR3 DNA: TGTGCCAGCAGCCTACAGGGGGCCGGGGAGACCCAGTACTTC
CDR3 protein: CASSLQGAGETQYF

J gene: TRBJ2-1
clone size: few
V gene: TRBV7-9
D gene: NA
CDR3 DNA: TGTGCCAGCAGCTTGAGGGCAGAATCCTACAATGAGCAGTTCTTC
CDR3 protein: CASSLRAESYNEQFF

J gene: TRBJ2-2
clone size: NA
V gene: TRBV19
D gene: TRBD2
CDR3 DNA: TGTGCCAGTAGTAGGGGGACTAGCGGCTACCGTAGCACCGGGGAGCTGTTTTTT
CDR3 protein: CASSRGTSGYRSTGELFF

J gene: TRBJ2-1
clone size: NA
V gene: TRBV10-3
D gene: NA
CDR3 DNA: TGTGCCACCGAGAGTCGCGGAGGTTACAATGAGCAGTTCTTC
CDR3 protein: CATESRGGYNEQFF

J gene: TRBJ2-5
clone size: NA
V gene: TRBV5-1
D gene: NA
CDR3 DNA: TGCGCCAGCAGCTTACTATCCCCGCAGTGGGAGACCCAGTACTTC
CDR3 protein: CASSLLSPQWETQYF